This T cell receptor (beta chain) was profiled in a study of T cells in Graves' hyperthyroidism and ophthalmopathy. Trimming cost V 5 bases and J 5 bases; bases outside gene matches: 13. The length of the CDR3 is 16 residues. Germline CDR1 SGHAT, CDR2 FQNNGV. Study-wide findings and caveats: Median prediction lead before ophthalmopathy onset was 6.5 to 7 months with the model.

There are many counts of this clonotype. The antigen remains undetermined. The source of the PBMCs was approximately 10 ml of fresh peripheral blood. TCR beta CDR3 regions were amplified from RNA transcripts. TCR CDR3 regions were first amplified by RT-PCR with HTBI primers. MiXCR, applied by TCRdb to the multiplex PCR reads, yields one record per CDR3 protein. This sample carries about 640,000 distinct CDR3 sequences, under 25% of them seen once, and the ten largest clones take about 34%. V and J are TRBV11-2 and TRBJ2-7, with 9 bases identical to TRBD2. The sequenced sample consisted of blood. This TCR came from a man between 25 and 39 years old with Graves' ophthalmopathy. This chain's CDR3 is CASSTTPGLAFHEQYF. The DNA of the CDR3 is TGTGCCAGCAGCACGACTCCGGGACTAGCCTTCCACGAGCAGTACTTC.